Listed below are T cell receptor beta chains from one sample, sequenced in a study of CD8 T cells in Susac syndrome. One entry per CDR3 protein, called by TCRdb with MiXCR from the immunoSEQ multiplex PCR reads. The sample includes roughly 120,000 distinct CDR3 sequences, 95% to 98% of them seen just once. The sample was CD4+ T cells from PBMCs. All receptors derive from a human donor in good health. The CDR3 runs from the conserved cysteine through the conserved F or W. The order of the fields is V gene, J gene, clone size, D gene, CDR3 protein, CDR3 DNA. A D gene is named only where the DNA matches it firmly. Rows may omit the clone size; those that give it use once, few, many or a size class.

TRBV2	TRBJ1-1	.	TRBD1	CASSAGQENTEAFF	TGTGCCAGCAGTGCTGGACAGGAGAACACTGAAGCTTTCTTT
TRBV2	TRBJ2-7	.	.	CASDRENYEQYF	TGTGCCAGCGACCGGGAAAACTACGAGCAGTACTTC
TRBV30	TRBJ1-1	.	.	CAWSEKRAPNTEAFF	TGTGCCTGGAGCGAAAAGCGGGCCCCGAACACTGAAGCTTTCTTT
TRBV20-1	TRBJ1-2	.	TRBD1	CSARPPGGRYGYTF	TGCAGTGCTAGACCCCCAGGGGGACGCTATGGCTACACCTTC
TRBV3-1	TRBJ1-5	.	.	CASSQGGQPQHF	TGTGCCAGCAGCCAGGGTGGTCAGCCCCAGCATTTT
TRBV2	TRBJ2-7	.	.	CASRGDWVGQYF	TGTGCCAGCAGGGGAGACTGGGTCGGGCAGTACTTC
TRBV6-2/TRBV6-3	TRBJ2-1	.	.	CASSSRTIMGEQFF	TGTGCCAGCAGTTCGAGGACCATAATGGGTGAGCAGTTCTTC
TRBV5-1	TRBJ2-7	.	.	CASRFLADITYEQYF	TGCGCCAGCAGATTCTTAGCGGATATCACCTACGAGCAGTACTTC
TRBV7-9	TRBJ2-2	.	.	CASSPRPELFF	TGTGCCAGCAGCCCGAGGCCTGAGCTGTTTTTT
TRBV2	TRBJ1-6	.	TRBD1	CASKRGTGLSPLHF	TGTGCCAGCAAGAGGGGGACAGGGCTTTCACCCCTCCACTTT
TRBV24-1	TRBJ2-7	.	TRBD2	CATSDYGLANHEQYF	TGTGCCACCAGTGATTATGGACTAGCGAACCACGAGCAGTACTTC
TRBV7-2	TRBJ2-5	.	TRBD2	CASSLGRGVQETQYF	TGTGCCAGCAGCTTAGGTCGGGGGGTCCAGGAGACCCAGTACTTC
TRBV20-1	TRBJ2-5	.	.	CSARVPGRLYETQYF	TGCAGTGCTAGAGTACCCGGGAGATTATATGAGACCCAGTACTTC
TRBV20-1	TRBJ2-5	.	.	CSATSGRWQETQYF	TGCAGTGCGACCTCGGGGCGGTGGCAAGAGACCCAGTACTTC
TRBV25-1	TRBJ2-7	.	.	CASSLGGQGIGEQYF	TGTGCCAGCAGTTTAGGAGGTCAGGGGATTGGCGAGCAGTACTTC
TRBV25-1	TRBJ2-3	.	.	CASSVGGATDTQYF	TGTGCCAGCAGTGTGGGGGGAGCCACAGATACGCAGTATTTT
TRBV24-1	TRBJ1-2	.	.	CATSEGGYGYTF	TGTGCCACCAGTGAGGGGGGATATGGCTACACCTTC
TRBV9	TRBJ2-5	.	TRBD2	CASSVGAAGDHQETQYF	TGTGCCAGCAGCGTAGGGGCAGCGGGGGACCACCAAGAGACCCAGTACTTC
TRBV7-2	TRBJ2-3	once	.	CASRPASTDTQYF	TGTGCCAGCAGACCCGCGTCGACAGATACGCAGTATTTT